This passage covers 29 T cell receptor beta chains from one sample sequenced in a study of T cells in Graves' hyperthyroidism and ophthalmopathy. Template material for amplifying TCR beta CDR3 regions consisted of RNA transcripts. The HTBI set primed first-round TCR CDR3 RT-PCR. TCRdb recomputed calls from the multiplex PCR reads with MiXCR, one row per CDR3 protein. The sample includes hundreds of thousands of distinct CDR3 sequences, roughly 14% of them seen just once. The sequencing sample was made of blood. These receptors all stem from a woman in her thirties with Graves' hyperthyroidism that later progressed to Graves' ophthalmopathy.

The DNA of the CDR3 is TGTGCCAGCAGCCAAGCGGCTAGCGGGAGCTACAATGAGCAGTTCTTC. It specifies CASSQAASGSYNEQFF. J is TRBJ2-1 and V is TRBV27; 10 bases are shared with TRBD2. Trimming at V came to 6 bases and at J to 3 bases, leaving 8 bases not matched to a gene. Germline lookup yields CDR1 MNHEY and CDR2 SMNVEV (reference sequence). This CDR3 is built from 16 residues.

This clonotype was observed a few times. The rearrangement joins TRBV18 to TRBJ1-6, with D tentatively TRBD1 (5 bases). CDR1 KGHSH and CDR2 LQKENI come from the germline V gene. The CDR3 covers 16 residues. V lost 6 bases and J lost 7, with 19 bases in between. The CDR3 loop is CASSPSVREPNSPLHF. DNA for the CDR3: TGTGCCAGCTCCCCGTCCGTCAGGGAACCGAATTCACCCCTCCACTTT.

This clonotype has a count of ten or more. The genes are TRBV27 and TRBJ2-7, with D hard to call. V was cut by 4 bases and J by 7 bases, with 8 bases left in between. This CDR3 is 11 amino acids long. Germline CDR1 reads MNHEY; CDR2 reads SMNVEV (reference sequence). The CDR3 region has the DNA TGTGCCAGCAGTTCCTTCGGAGAGCAGTACTTC. Its protein is CASSSFGEQYF.

This clonotype has ten or more counts. This chain connects TRBV12-5 to TRBJ1-3; no firm D call. Germline-derived CDR1 and CDR2 are LGHNT and FRNRAP. The CDR3 totals 16 residues. V gave up 6 bases and J gave up 0 bases, with 15 bases separating them. The CDR3 DNA is TGTGCTAGTGGCTCAGGTCGGCCTACCTCTGGAAACACCATATATTTT. Encoded protein: CASGSGRPTSGNTIYF.

A single count supports this clonotype. This could be a read error, since a much larger clone is one nucleotide away. CDR3 loop: CTSSFGERDTQYF. As DNA, the CDR3 is TGTACTAGCAGCTTTGGAGAGCGGGATACGCAGTATTTT. The gene calls are TRBV7-8 and TRBJ2-3, with D perhaps matching TRBD2 (6 bases). The germline CDR1 and CDR2 sequences are SGHVS and FQNEAQ. The CDR3 sequence is 13 residues long.

About this clonotype: A much bigger clone sits one base away, suggesting this may be a read error. The chain joins TRBV5-1 to TRBJ2-7; TRBD2 agrees at 13 bases. The CDR3 is 15 residues long. Germline V gives CDR1 SGHRS, CDR2 YFSETQ. The CDR3: CSSSTGTSGKYEQYF. CDR3 nucleotide sequence: TGCTCCAGCAGTACCGGGACTAGCGGGAAATACGAGCAGTACTTC. The whole variable domain, filled in from reference TRBV5-1 and TRBJ2-7, reads KAGVTQTPRYLIKTRGQQVTLSCSPISGHRSVSWYQQTPGQGLQFLFEYFSETQRNKGNFPGRFSGRQFSNSRSEMNVSTLELGDSALYLCSSSTGTSGKYEQYFGPGTRLTVT.

V and J are TRBV19 and TRBJ2-1, with 11 bases identical to TRBD2. J was trimmed by 5 bases and V by 9 bases; bases with no gene match: 9. Germline values: CDR1 LNHDA, CDR2 SQIVND (reference sequence). The CDR3 is 15 residues long. The CDR3 coding sequence is TGTGCCAGGAGTCTCCGACTAGCGGGAAACAATGAGCAGTTCTTC. Amino acids: CARSLRLAGNNEQFF.

This clonotype has at least ten counts. The rearrangement uses TRBV12-3 or TRBV12-4 and TRBJ2-1, with unresolved D. V shed 8 bases and J shed 4 bases, with 12 bases lying between them. There are 13 residues in the CDR3. This CDR3 reads CASLTKQYNEQFF. The DNA for the CDR3 is TGTGCCAGCCTTACTAAACAGTACAATGAGCAGTTCTTC.

This clonotype has only a few counts. The chain is built from TRBV6-2 or TRBV6-3 and TRBJ1-3, with D tentatively TRBD1 (6 bases). The CDR3 is 16 amino acids. Germline loops: CDR1 MNHEY, CDR2 SVGEGT. The ends were cut back, 4 bases at V and 4 bases at J, with 17 bases in the middle. In DNA, the CDR3 is TGTGCCAGCAGTTTGGGGGGCGAAGGGTTCGGAAACACCATATATTTT. It specifies CASSLGGEGFGNTIYF.

This clonotype was seen at least ten times. The V and J genes are TRBV24-1 and TRBJ2-3, with a tentative D call TRBD1 (6 bases). Trimming took off 0 bases at V and 6 bases at J, with 9 bases between the two ends. The CDR3 consists of 14 residues. CDR1 and CDR2 from the germline V gene are KGHDR and SFDVKD. CDR3 bases: TGTGCCACCAGTGATTTGTACAGGGAGGATACGCAGTATTTT. Residues: CATSDLYREDTQYF.

This clonotype was recorded at least ten times. V gene TRBV5-4 combines with J gene TRBJ2-5; D uncertain. Trimming removed 0 bases at V and 5 bases at J, with 8 bases between. This CDR3 spans 13 amino acids. CDR1 and CDR2 (germline): SGHNT, YYREEE (reference sequence). The CDR3 DNA reads as TGTGCCAGCAGCTTGGCCGGGTTGGAGACCCAGTACTTC. Its translation is CASSLAGLETQYF.

This clonotype was counted at least ten times. V is TRBV20-1 and J is TRBJ2-7; 13 nucleotides align to TRBD2. V trimming: 3 bases; J trimming: 6 bases; junction bases outside the gene matches: 17. Germline values: CDR1 DFQATT, CDR2 SNEGSKA (reference sequence). The CDR3 sequence is 18 residues long. CDR3 residues: CSARLTSGRRLGATEQYF. In DNA, the CDR3 is TGCAGTGCTAGGTTGACTAGCGGGAGGAGACTTGGGGCCACCGAGCAGTACTTC.

The rearrangement uses TRBV11-3 and TRBJ1-1, with TRBD1 identical over 9 bases. Germline V lookup: CDR1 SGHNT, CDR2 YENEEA. The CDR3 spans 14 residues. J was trimmed by 5 bases and V by 5 bases; bases with no gene match: 6. The CDR3 bases are TGTGCCAGCAGCCGATGGACAGGGGTAACTGAAGCTTTCTTT. Its protein is CASSRWTGVTEAFF. Full variable domain (outside the CDR3, taken from reference TRBV11-3 and TRBJ1-1): EAGVVQSPRYKIIEKKQPVAFWCNPISGHNTLYWYLQNLGQGPELLIRYENEEAVDDSQLPKDRFSAERLKGVDSTLKIQPAELGDSAVYLCASSRWTGVTEAFFGQGTRLTVV.

This clonotype was recorded at least ten times. The chain links TRBV6-6 to TRBJ2-4; 11 positions agree with TRBD2. J lost 7 bases, V lost 0 bases, and 8 bases had no gene match. CDR3 size: 17 residues. From germline, CDR1 is MNHNY and CDR2 SVGAGI (reference sequence). The CDR3 reads CASSYSSGPSGRNIQYF. Written as DNA, the CDR3 is TGTGCCAGCAGTTACTCCTCGGGGCCTAGCGGGAGGAACATTCAGTACTTC.

In its sample, this clonotype was seen once. This may arise from a read error, as a much more abundant clone is one base away. V and J are TRBV7-9 and TRBJ2-7; D not certain. V dropped 5 bases and J dropped 3 bases, with 14 bases sitting between them. This CDR3 comprises 14 residues. Germline CDR1 SEHNR, CDR2 FQNEAQ (reference sequence). CDR3 nucleotides: TGTGCCAGCAGCAGAGATCGGCAGTTCTACGAGCAGTACTTC. Its protein is CASSRDRQFYEQYF. The complete variable domain, with remaining parts taken from reference TRBV7-9 and TRBJ2-7, reads DTGVSQNPRHKITKRGQNVTFRCDPISEHNRLYWYRQTLGQGPEFLTYFQNEAQLEKSRLLSDRFSAERPKGSFSTLEIQRTEQGDSAMYLCASSRDRQFYEQYFGPGTRLTVT.

CDR3: CASSYPLPRTGIDTEAFF. DNA of the CDR3: TGTGCCAGCAGTTACCCCCTCCCCAGGACAGGGATTGACACTGAAGCTTTCTTT. The chain links TRBV6-6 to TRBJ1-1, with 8 bases fitting TRBD1. The CDR3 sequence is 18 residues long. Germline values: CDR1 MNHNY, CDR2 SVGAGI (reference sequence). V lost 2 bases and J lost 3; bases outside the gene matches: 14.

J is TRBJ2-3 and V is TRBV7-9, with D perhaps matching TRBD2 (6 bases). The CDR3 runs 13 residues. V was cut by 6 bases and J by 7 bases, with 14 bases left in between. Germline loops: CDR1 SEHNR, CDR2 FQNEAQ (reference sequence). The CDR3 spells CASSRDGGYTQYF. The CDR3 region has the DNA TGTGCCAGCAGTAGAGATGGGGGGTATACGCAGTATTTT.

This clonotype was observed a handful of times. The rearrangement joins TRBV10-3 to TRBJ1-1, with unresolved D. Germline V gene lookup returns CDR1 ENHRY and CDR2 SYGVKD. The CDR3 contains 12 residues. V was cut by 0 bases and J by 8 bases, with 7 bases left in between. CDR3 sequence (DNA): TGTGCCATCAGTGAGTCAGGTCCAGAAGCTTTCTTT. This translates into CAISESGPEAFF.

This chain links TRBV20-1 with TRBJ2-7; the match to TRBD2 covers 7 bases. The length of the CDR3 is 17 residues. Germline assignment: CDR1 DFQATT and CDR2 SNEGSKA (reference sequence). Germline trimming cut 0 bases from V and 0 bases from J; bases unmatched to any gene: 11. This CDR3 is CSAREVWGRASSYEQYF. The CDR3 DNA sequence: TGCAGTGCTAGAGAAGTGTGGGGGAGGGCCTCCTCCTACGAGCAGTACTTC.

This clonotype was seen repeatedly, ten times or more. The chain combines TRBV11-2 with TRBJ2-5, with 8 bases matching TRBD2. This CDR3 contains 13 residues. J was trimmed by 5 bases and V by 6 bases; bases with no gene match: 5. Germline V gives CDR1 SGHAT, CDR2 FQNNGV. The CDR3 region is CASSSGTRETQYF. CDR3 in DNA: TGTGCCAGCAGTTCCGGGACTAGGGAGACCCAGTACTTC.

This clonotype was picked up many times. The chain joins TRBV7-8 to TRBJ2-7, with D tentatively TRBD1 or TRBD2 (5 bases each). Trimming cost V 5 bases and J 0 bases, with 17 bases left between them. CDR3 length: 16 residues. Germline CDR1 reads SGHVS; CDR2 reads FQNEAQ. The CDR3 reads CASSRQVGGFSYEQYF. The CDR3, as DNA: TGTGCCAGCAGCCGACAAGTTGGGGGTTTCTCCTACGAGCAGTACTTC.

This clonotype was seen many times. This chain connects TRBV28 to TRBJ1-4; D not resolved. The CDR3 spans 16 residues. V lost 4 bases, J lost 5 bases, and 17 bases lay in between. Germline V gives CDR1 MDHEN, CDR2 SYDVKM. The CDR3 is CASSSYEPKMNEKLFF. DNA of the CDR3: TGTGCCAGCAGTTCCTACGAACCAAAGATGAATGAAAAACTGTTTTTT.

The rearrangement joins TRBV6-1 to TRBJ2-7; no firm D call. Looked up from germline, CDR1 is MNHNS and CDR2 is SASEGT. The CDR3 runs to 13 residues. Trimming took 8 bases from V and 1 from J, leaving 12 bases between them. The CDR3 DNA reads as TGTGCCAGCGAACCGGGTCTTTCCTACGAGCAGTACTTC. Encoded protein: CASEPGLSYEQYF.

Here the CDR3 reads CASSQEAVHEQYF. In DNA form, the CDR3 reads TGTGCCAGCAGCCAAGAAGCCGTCCACGAGCAGTACTTC. The V call is TRBV3-1, the J call TRBJ2-7, with D unclear. Trimming pared 0 bases from V and 5 bases from J, leaving 8 bases between. Looked up from germline, CDR1 is LGHDT and CDR2 is YNNKEL (reference sequence). The CDR3 covers 13 residues.

This clonotype has a count of ten or more. This chain joins TRBV11-3 and TRBJ2-2; either TRBD1 or TRBD2 may fit D (6 bases each). The CDR3 spans 14 residues. Trimming removed 5 bases at V and 5 bases at J, with 12 bases between. Germline-derived CDR1 and CDR2 are SGHNT and YENEEA. CDR3 residues: CASSTWGATGELFF. The CDR3 DNA follows: TGTGCCAGCAGCACGTGGGGGGCGACCGGGGAGCTGTTTTTT.

This clonotype has a count of ten or more. The chain joins TRBV6-1 to TRBJ1-3; D gene unclear. Trimming removed 10 bases from V and 4 bases from J, with 17 bases in between. Germline V lookup: CDR1 MNHNS, CDR2 SASEGT. This CDR3 has 14 amino acids. CDR3 nucleotide sequence: TGTGCCACCAATGGGTACCCCCGAGGAAACACCATATATTTT. Encoded protein: CATNGYPRGNTIYF.

V usage is TRBV7-9 and J usage is TRBJ2-6; D not certain. Germline-derived CDR1 and CDR2 are SEHNR and FQNEAQ (reference sequence). The CDR3 spans 13 residues. Trimming removed 5 bases at V and 7 bases at J, with 9 bases between. In DNA, the CDR3 is TGTGCCAGCAGCCCTACAGAAGCCAACGTCCTGACTTTC. This sequence encodes CASSPTEANVLTF.

CDR3 sequence: CSAPGTLGYEQFF. The CDR3 DNA sequence: TGCAGTGCTCCCGGGACCCTGGGCTATGAGCAGTTCTTC. The chain recombines TRBV20-1 with TRBJ2-1; D possibly matches TRBD1 or TRBD2 (5 bases each). This CDR3 is 13 amino acids long. Per germline, CDR1 DFQATT and CDR2 SNEGSKA (reference sequence). The V end lost 5 bases, the J end lost 8 bases, and 16 bases lay between the germline ends.

The chain couples TRBV20-1 to TRBJ2-3; maybe TRBD2 (5 bases). This CDR3 spans 16 amino acids. Germline CDR1 DFQATT, CDR2 SNEGSKA (reference sequence). Trimming left V 6 bases short and J 2 bases short, with 21 bases between. The CDR3 region is CSATSVWTSVTDTQYF. The CDR3 DNA reads as TGCAGTGCCACCTCCGTCTGGACTTCAGTCACAGATACGCAGTATTTT.